This TCR beta chain stems from a study of T-cell reconstitution after alpha-beta-depleted transplantation in children. The CDR3 is 16 amino acids. Germline V gene lookup returns CDR1 SGHTA and CDR2 FQGNSA. Between the trimmed V and J ends, which lost 0 bases and 0 bases, there was a span of 12 bases. It was with unique molecular identifiers that the TCRbeta library was prepared. In TCRdb, the PCR reads were re-called with MiXCR into one record per CDR3 protein. This table holds about 250,000 distinct CDR3 sequences, 20% to 30% found once. This sample comprised PBMCs, mostly from graft donor cells, obtained 360 days after TCRalphabeta/CD19-depleted stem cell transplant. The rearrangement joins TRBV7-2 to TRBJ2-7, with D possibly TRBD1 on 6 matching bases. The receptor was derived from a female patient younger than 10 who had a stem cell transplant for congenital amegakaryocytic thrombocytopenia, so the T cells may come from the graft donor. The CDR3 reads CASSLASRQDSYEQYF. CDR3 bases: TGTGCCAGCAGCTTAGCGTCGCGACAGGACTCCTACGAGCAGTACTTC.